A selection of T cell receptor beta chains follows, all from one sample in a study of metastatic and nonmetastatic thyroid tumors. TCRdb re-analyzed the PCR reads through MiXCR. The sample contains about 16,000 clones, around 29% of which appear only once. Material: blood. These receptors were taken from a female donor with papillary thyroid cancer or a benign thyroid nodule (not recorded which). Some clones in this sample may be carry-over from other donors' samples. Each CDR3 is given with its conserved first and last residue. D genes are given only for firm matches. Size values are once, few and many counts, or a class for expanded clones, and some rows have none.

TRBJ1-5 few TRBV6-1 . CASSESSGQGNQPQHF TGTGCCAGCAGTGAAAGTTCGGGGCAGGGGAATCAGCCCCAGCATTTT
TRBJ1-2 medium-sized TRBV24-1 . CATSPAGEGYGYTF TGTGCCACCAGCCCGGCAGGGGAGGGCTATGGCTACACCTTC
TRBJ1-5 few TRBV6-1 . CASSEKSSNQPQHF TGTGCCAGCAGTGAAAAATCGTCAAATCAGCCCCAACATTTT
TRBJ2-7 . TRBV20-1 . CSARDLEGYYEQYF TGCAGTGCTAGGGACCTTGAGGGGTATTACGAGCAGTACTTC
TRBJ1-4 . TRBV5-1 . CASSLSETNEKLFF TGCGCCAGCAGCTTATCGGAAACCAATGAAAAACTGTTTTTT
TRBJ2-1 medium-sized TRBV7-9 TRBD2 CASSSLAGVIYNEQFF TGTGCCAGCAGCTCCCTAGCGGGGGTTATCTACAATGAGCAGTTCTTC
TRBJ1-6 medium-sized TRBV6-1 . CASSREQYRLSF TGTGCCAGCAGTCGGGAACAGTATAGACTCTCATTT
TRBJ2-1 many TRBV4-1 . CASSPLSGSDEQFF TGCGCCAGCAGCCCCTTGTCCGGGAGTGATGAGCAGTTCTTC
TRBJ2-2 medium-sized TRBV6-1 . CASTLRQPSTGELFF TGTGCCAGCACCCTTCGACAGCCGAGCACCGGGGAGCTGTTTTTT
TRBJ2-7 . TRBV27 . CASSLSPGSSYEQYF TGTGCCAGCAGTTTGTCCCCGGGAAGCTCCTACGAGCAGTACTTC
TRBJ2-1 once TRBV5-8 TRBD1 CASSTGQPIEQFF TGTGCCAGCAGTACGGGACAGCCAATCGAGCAGTTCTTC
TRBJ2-7 . TRBV11-3 TRBD2 CASSVSAGAGRNEQYF TGTGCCAGCAGCGTATCAGCGGGAGCGGGGAGGAACGAGCAGTACTTC
TRBJ1-1 . TRBV12-3/TRBV12-4 . CARSYLGTRGTEAFF TGTGCCAGAAGTTACCTCGGGACGAGGGGCACTGAAGCTTTCTTT
TRBJ1-2 many TRBV28 TRBD1 CASSLLQGWGYTF TGTGCCAGCAGTTTACTACAGGGGTGGGGCTACACCTTC
TRBJ2-7 . TRBV27 TRBD2 CASSLFSGKDNEQYF TGTGCCAGCAGTTTATTTAGCGGGAAGGACAACGAGCAGTACTTC
TRBJ1-1 many TRBV28 . CASSPSLLAEAFF TGTGCCAGCAGCCCCTCCCTTCTAGCGGAAGCTTTCTTT
TRBJ2-7 . TRBV20-1 . CSAVRVSCYEQYF TGCAGTGCTGTCAGGGTATCGTGCTACGAGCAGTACTTC
TRBJ2-3 few TRBV12-3/TRBV12-4 TRBD2 CASSLAGAYTDTQYF TGTGCCAGCAGTCTAGCGGGGGCTTACACAGATACGCAGTATTTT
TRBJ1-6 . TRBV20-1 TRBD1 CSAPPTGFNSPLHF TGCAGTGCCCCCCCGACAGGGTTTAATTCACCCCTCCACTTT
TRBJ1-2 medium-sized TRBV6-1 . CASRGNNYGYTF TGTGCCAGCAGGGGGAATAACTATGGCTACACCTTC
TRBJ1-2 medium-sized TRBV3-1 . CASSQDSGAGYTF TGTGCCAGCAGCCAAGATTCAGGGGCCGGCTACACCTTC
TRBJ1-1 medium-sized TRBV28 . CASSFGAQAFF TGTGCCAGCAGTTTTGGGGCCCAAGCTTTCTTT
TRBJ1-1 many TRBV20-1 . CSARTGVNTEAFF TGCAGTGCTAGAACGGGGGTGAACACTGAAGCTTTCTTT
TRBJ1-1 medium-sized TRBV19 . CASSIKEGVSTEAFF TGTGCCAGTAGTATAAAGGAGGGAGTATCCACTGAAGCTTTCTTT
TRBJ2-7 few TRBV19 . CASRPRLGPYEQYF TGTGCCAGTAGGCCACGACTAGGGCCCTACGAGCAGTACTTC
TRBJ2-7 . TRBV7-2 . CASSLIIGGAYEQYF TGTGCCAGCAGCTTAATTATAGGCGGGGCCTACGAGCAGTACTTC
TRBJ2-7 few TRBV6-1 . CASRKERLNYEQYF TGTGCCAGTCGAAAGGAAAGACTTAACTACGAGCAGTACTTC
TRBJ2-3 many TRBV20-1 . CSALVPFGTQHTSTDTQYF TGCAGTGCCCTAGTGCCTTTTGGGACCCAACATACTAGCACAGATACGCAGTATTTT
TRBJ1-1 many TRBV29-1 . CSVERTEGTEAFF TGCAGCGTCGAACGAACGGAGGGTACTGAAGCTTTCTTT
TRBJ2-5 many TRBV30 TRBD2 CAYLGAGGETQYF TGTGCCTACCTAGGAGCGGGGGGGGAGACCCAGTACTTC
TRBJ2-7 . TRBV18 . CASSSRQPYEQYF TGTGCCAGCTCAAGTAGACAGCCCTACGAGCAGTACTTC
TRBJ1-5 . TRBV7-8 . CASSPQDFYQPQHF TGTGCCAGCAGCCCCCAGGACTTCTATCAGCCCCAGCATTTT
TRBJ2-1 . TRBV7-3 . CASSRGGLRGNEHFF TGTGCCAGCAGCCGAGGGGGGCTGAGGGGGAATGAGCATTTCTTC
TRBJ1-2 . TRBV11-2 . CASSLEGSTNYGYTF TGTGCCAGCAGCTTAGAGGGATCAACTAACTATGGCTACACCTTC
TRBJ2-2 medium-sized TRBV7-3 TRBD2 CASSFYLAGGTGELFF TGTGCCAGCAGCTTCTATCTAGCGGGGGGAACCGGGGAGCTGTTTTTT
TRBJ2-5 once TRBV11-2 . CASSLEGGRGETQYF TGTGCCAGCAGCTTAGAGGGTGGCCGGGGAGAGACCCAGTACTTC
TRBJ2-2 many TRBV20-1 . CSARGGAYAGELFF TGCAGTGCTAGAGGGGGGGCCTACGCCGGGGAGCTGTTTTTT
TRBJ2-2 many TRBV20-1 . CSARVAGTYSNTGELFF TGCAGTGCTAGAGTAGCAGGGACTTACTCGAACACCGGGGAGCTGTTTTTT
TRBJ1-1 . TRBV6-2/TRBV6-3 TRBD1 CASSQGEDTEAFF TGTGCCAGCAGCCAGGGGGAAGACACTGAAGCTTTCTTT
TRBJ2-7 few TRBV6-2/TRBV6-3 . CASSYAPNTGDGPYEQYF TGTGCCAGCAGTTATGCCCCTAACACCGGGGACGGCCCCTACGAGCAGTACTTC
TRBJ1-3 medium-sized TRBV7-2 . CASSLRTPGNTIYF TGTGCCAGCAGCTTGCGGACCCCAGGAAACACCATATATTTT
TRBJ2-7 . TRBV4-1 TRBD2 CASSQEFPGTSYEQYF TGCGCCAGCAGCCAAGAATTTCCCGGGACTAGCTACGAGCAGTACTTC
TRBJ2-7 medium-sized TRBV15 . CATSRDIYEQYF TGTGCCACCAGCAGAGATATTTACGAGCAGTACTTC
TRBJ2-7 once TRBV4-2 . CASSQEGAEHYEQYF TGTGCCAGCAGCCAAGAGGGGGCAGAACACTACGAGCAGTACTTC
TRBJ2-1 many TRBV4-3 . CASSQDRGLGPYNEQFF TGCGCCAGCAGCCAAGATCGGGGCTTAGGCCCCTACAATGAGCAGTTCTTC
TRBJ2-5 many TRBV28 TRBD2 CASSTGGGEETQYF TGTGCCAGCAGTACGGGGGGGGGTGAGGAGACCCAGTACTTC
TRBJ2-1 . TRBV20-1 . CSASTPFRRGGRDEQFF TGCAGTGCTAGTACTCCGTTCCGGCGCGGGGGCCGTGATGAGCAGTTCTTC
TRBJ2-1 many TRBV19 . CASSPQANANEQFF TGTGCCAGTAGTCCACAGGCTAATGCCAATGAGCAGTTCTTC
TRBJ2-1 many TRBV9 TRBD1 CASSVGQGVDEQFF TGTGCCAGCAGCGTAGGACAGGGGGTAGATGAGCAGTTCTTC
TRBJ1-5 many TRBV12-3/TRBV12-4 . CASSLVMDRQPQHF TGTGCCAGCAGTTTGGTCATGGACAGACAGCCCCAGCATTTT
TRBJ1-1 medium-sized TRBV12-3/TRBV12-4 . CASSLVQRTEAFF TGTGCCAGCAGCCTCGTACAGCGCACTGAAGCTTTCTTT
TRBJ2-3 many TRBV20-1 TRBD2 CSARHGTSGSDTQYF TGCAGTGCTAGACATGGGACTAGCGGTTCAGATACGCAGTATTTT
TRBJ2-1 . TRBV12-3/TRBV12-4 . CASILFPAVDEQFF TGTGCCAGCATTTTATTCCCCGCCGTGGATGAGCAGTTCTTC
TRBJ1-4 many TRBV20-1 TRBD1 CSAEGAYGEKLFF TGCAGTGCGGAGGGGGCTTATGGGGAAAAACTGTTTTTT